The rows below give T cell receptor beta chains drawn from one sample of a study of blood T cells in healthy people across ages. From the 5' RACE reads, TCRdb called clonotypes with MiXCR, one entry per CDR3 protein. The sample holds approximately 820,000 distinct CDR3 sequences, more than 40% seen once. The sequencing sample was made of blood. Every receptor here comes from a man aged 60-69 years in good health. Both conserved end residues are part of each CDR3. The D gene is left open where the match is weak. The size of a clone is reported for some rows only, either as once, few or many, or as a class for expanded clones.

CDR3aa: CALTGLNFNEQFF
CDR3nt: TGTGCCTTGACGGGACTTAATTTCAATGAGCAGTTCTTC
abundance: .
v_gene: TRBV28
j_gene: TRBJ2-1
d_gene: .

CDR3aa: CSGKGQLLNTEAFF
CDR3nt: TGCAGCGGGAAGGGACAGCTCCTGAACACTGAAGCTTTCTTT
abundance: few
v_gene: TRBV29-1
j_gene: TRBJ1-1
d_gene: TRBD1

CDR3aa: CAISESDTQYF
CDR3nt: TGTGCCATCAGTGAATCAGATACGCAGTATTTT
abundance: few
v_gene: TRBV10-3
j_gene: TRBJ2-3
d_gene: .

CDR3aa: CATSTGFTDTQYF
CDR3nt: TGTGCCACCAGTACGGGGTTCACAGATACGCAGTATTTT
abundance: .
v_gene: TRBV24-1
j_gene: TRBJ2-3
d_gene: .

CDR3aa: CASSFPGVAGRDTQYF
CDR3nt: TGTGCCAGCAGTTTCCCCGGGGTAGCGGGAAGGGATACGCAGTATTTT
abundance: .
v_gene: TRBV28
j_gene: TRBJ2-3
d_gene: TRBD2

CDR3aa: CASSGQGPLYGYTF
CDR3nt: TGTGCCAGCAGTGGACAGGGGCCGCTCTATGGCTACACCTTC
abundance: many
v_gene: TRBV25-1
j_gene: TRBJ1-2
d_gene: TRBD1

CDR3aa: CASRSTGTSGAPQYF
CDR3nt: TGCGCCAGCAGGTCCACCGGGACTAGCGGGGCTCCGCAGTATTTT
abundance: once
v_gene: TRBV5-1
j_gene: TRBJ2-3
d_gene: TRBD2

CDR3aa: CASSLASQRTSEQYF
CDR3nt: TGTGCCAGCAGCTTAGCGTCACAGCGAACCAGCGAGCAGTACTTC
abundance: .
v_gene: TRBV7-9
j_gene: TRBJ2-7
d_gene: .

CDR3aa: CSAPDRHTSTDTQYF
CDR3nt: TGCAGTGCTCCCGACAGGCACACTAGCACAGATACGCAGTATTTT
abundance: .
v_gene: TRBV20-1
j_gene: TRBJ2-3
d_gene: .

CDR3aa: CASSLVTGGSYNEQYF
CDR3nt: TGTGCCAGCAGCTTAGTTACAGGGGGCTCCTACAATGAGCAGTACTTC
abundance: once
v_gene: TRBV11-2
j_gene: TRBJ2-7
d_gene: TRBD1

CDR3aa: CASSLESPGKPRAEAFF
CDR3nt: TGTGCCAGCAGCTTGGAAAGCCCCGGGAAACCTAGGGCTGAAGCTTTCTTT
abundance: .
v_gene: TRBV5-6
j_gene: TRBJ1-1
d_gene: .

CDR3aa: CASSQGAGGRSNEQFF
CDR3nt: TGCGCCAGCAGCCAAGGGGCGGGGGGGAGAAGCAATGAGCAGTTCTTC
abundance: .
v_gene: TRBV4-3
j_gene: TRBJ2-1
d_gene: TRBD2

CDR3aa: CASSVEPKGFTGELFF
CDR3nt: TGTGCCAGCAGCGTAGAACCTAAGGGGTTCACCGGGGAGCTGTTTTTT
abundance: .
v_gene: TRBV9
j_gene: TRBJ2-2
d_gene: .

CDR3aa: CSVRQGNLAPGTGELFF
CDR3nt: TGCAGCGTTCGACAGGGGAACCTAGCCCCGGGCACCGGGGAGCTGTTTTTT
abundance: .
v_gene: TRBV29-1
j_gene: TRBJ2-2
d_gene: TRBD1

CDR3aa: CASRTGAWELFF
CDR3nt: TGTGCCAGCAGGACAGGCGCCTGGGAGCTGTTTTTT
abundance: few
v_gene: TRBV12-3/TRBV12-4
j_gene: TRBJ2-2
d_gene: .

CDR3aa: CASRGGPRQETQYF
CDR3nt: TGTGCCAGCCGGGGGGGTCCTCGCCAAGAGACCCAGTACTTC
abundance: .
v_gene: TRBV12-3/TRBV12-4
j_gene: TRBJ2-5
d_gene: TRBD2

CDR3aa: CASSEIQGTEAFF
CDR3nt: TGTGCCAGCAGTGAAATACAGGGCACTGAAGCTTTCTTT
abundance: .
v_gene: TRBV2
j_gene: TRBJ1-1
d_gene: .

CDR3aa: CASSLGPGGAGYTF
CDR3nt: TGCGCCAGCAGCTTGGGACCTGGAGGGGCTGGCTACACCTTC
abundance: few
v_gene: TRBV5-1
j_gene: TRBJ1-2
d_gene: .

CDR3aa: CATSAKDGDTQYF
CDR3nt: TGTGCCACCAGTGCCAAAGACGGAGATACGCAGTATTTT
abundance: .
v_gene: TRBV24-1
j_gene: TRBJ2-3
d_gene: .

CDR3aa: CASSPSGLAGGEQYF
CDR3nt: TGTGCCAGCAGTCCCTCGGGACTAGCGGGGGGCGAGCAGTACTTC
abundance: few
v_gene: TRBV12-3/TRBV12-4
j_gene: TRBJ2-7
d_gene: TRBD2

CDR3aa: CASSLAQGAYNSPLHF
CDR3nt: TGTGCCAGCAGCTTGGCACAGGGGGCATATAATTCACCCCTCCACTTT
abundance: .
v_gene: TRBV5-6
j_gene: TRBJ1-6
d_gene: TRBD1

CDR3aa: CSASPIRDNQPQHF
CDR3nt: TGCAGTGCTAGCCCGATCAGGGACAATCAGCCCCAGCATTTT
abundance: once
v_gene: TRBV20-1
j_gene: TRBJ1-5
d_gene: .

CDR3aa: CASSQGSPLDTEAFF
CDR3nt: TGTGCCAGCAGCCAGGGCAGCCCCTTGGACACTGAAGCTTTCTTT
abundance: .
v_gene: TRBV3-1
j_gene: TRBJ1-1
d_gene: .

CDR3aa: CASSSTDIGVHQPQHF
CDR3nt: TGTGCCAGCAGTTCGACAGACATAGGTGTTCATCAGCCCCAGCATTTT
abundance: .
v_gene: TRBV12-3/TRBV12-4
j_gene: TRBJ1-5
d_gene: .

CDR3aa: CASSLYLGKNTGELFF
CDR3nt: TGTGCCAGCAGCTTATACTTGGGCAAGAACACCGGGGAGCTGTTTTTT
abundance: .
v_gene: TRBV7-2
j_gene: TRBJ2-2
d_gene: .

CDR3aa: CASSFGVRVPYNEQFF
CDR3nt: TGTGCCAGCAGCTTTGGGGTCCGGGTTCCCTACAATGAGCAGTTCTTC
abundance: .
v_gene: TRBV7-2
j_gene: TRBJ2-1
d_gene: .

CDR3aa: CATKAGAHTGELFF
CDR3nt: TGTGCCACCAAGGCGGGGGCCCACACCGGGGAGCTGTTTTTT
abundance: .
v_gene: TRBV28
j_gene: TRBJ2-2
d_gene: .

CDR3aa: CASSEDRGREKLFF
CDR3nt: TGTGCCAGCAGCGAAGACAGGGGCCGGGAAAAACTGTTTTTT
abundance: .
v_gene: TRBV7-2
j_gene: TRBJ1-4
d_gene: TRBD1

CDR3aa: CASTRGTFQETQYF
CDR3nt: TGCGCCAGCACCCGCGGGACATTCCAAGAGACCCAGTACTTC
abundance: few
v_gene: TRBV5-1
j_gene: TRBJ2-5
d_gene: .

CDR3aa: CASSLSLTGEGSGANVLTF
CDR3nt: TGTGCCAGCAGCTTATCCCTGACAGGGGAGGGCTCTGGGGCCAACGTCCTGACTTTC
abundance: many
v_gene: TRBV7-3
j_gene: TRBJ2-6
d_gene: .

CDR3aa: CASSLGTGIPYEQYF
CDR3nt: TGTGCCAGCAGCTTGGGGACAGGGATACCCTACGAGCAGTACTTC
abundance: .
v_gene: TRBV7-8
j_gene: TRBJ2-7
d_gene: TRBD1

CDR3aa: CASRPDGSYEQYF
CDR3nt: TGCGCCAGCAGGCCGGACGGATCCTACGAGCAGTACTTC
abundance: .
v_gene: TRBV5-1
j_gene: TRBJ2-7
d_gene: .

CDR3aa: CASSLFGEPQETQYF
CDR3nt: TGCGCCAGCAGCTTGTTCGGGGAACCCCAAGAGACCCAGTACTTC
abundance: few
v_gene: TRBV5-1
j_gene: TRBJ2-5
d_gene: .

CDR3aa: CACSATSGGNNEQFF
CDR3nt: TGCGCCTGCAGTGCGACTAGCGGGGGGAACAATGAGCAGTTCTTC
abundance: .
v_gene: TRBV10-1
j_gene: TRBJ2-1
d_gene: TRBD2

CDR3aa: CASSPPGTRGETQYF
CDR3nt: TGTGCCAGCTCACCACCGGGGACAAGGGGGGAGACCCAGTACTTC
abundance: .
v_gene: TRBV18
j_gene: TRBJ2-5
d_gene: .

CDR3aa: CASSFFSGGAPPPQFF
CDR3nt: TGTGCCAGCAGCTTCTTTAGCGGGGGGGCCCCACCCCCCCAGTTCTTC
abundance: .
v_gene: TRBV9
j_gene: TRBJ2-1
d_gene: TRBD2

CDR3aa: CAGRDRGVDTQYF
CDR3nt: TGTGCCGGCCGGGACCGAGGGGTAGATACGCAGTATTTT
abundance: .
v_gene: TRBV2
j_gene: TRBJ2-3
d_gene: .

CDR3aa: CASSLLVSNEQFF
CDR3nt: TGCGCCAGCAGCTTGTTAGTTTCCAATGAGCAGTTCTTC
abundance: few
v_gene: TRBV5-1
j_gene: TRBJ2-1
d_gene: .

CDR3aa: CSAREAPSRETQYF
CDR3nt: TGCAGTGCCCGAGAGGCCCCTAGCAGAGAGACCCAGTACTTC
abundance: few
v_gene: TRBV20-1
j_gene: TRBJ2-5
d_gene: .

CDR3aa: CASSQFWTSGDIQETQYF
CDR3nt: TGCGCCAGCAGCCAATTTTGGACTAGCGGGGATATCCAAGAGACCCAGTACTTC
abundance: few
v_gene: TRBV4-3
j_gene: TRBJ2-5
d_gene: TRBD2

CDR3aa: CAWRTSGGADTQYF
CDR3nt: TGTGCCTGGAGGACTAGCGGGGGGGCAGATACGCAGTATTTT
abundance: once
v_gene: TRBV30
j_gene: TRBJ2-3
d_gene: TRBD2

CDR3aa: CASSEPGVAINQPQHF
CDR3nt: TGTGCCAGCAGTGAACCCGGGGTGGCAATCAATCAGCCCCAGCATTTT
abundance: .
v_gene: TRBV6-1
j_gene: TRBJ1-5
d_gene: .